The clone carrying this T cell receptor beta chain was recorded only once. Its antigen is not known. The PCR employed 60 Vbeta primers together with 13 Jbeta primers. Measured with immunoSEQ multiplex PCR; TCRdb has only the in-frame clones, and not every one. The repertoire holds about 92,000 clones, with roughly 80% as singletons. Losses at the gene ends were 4 bases for V and 0 bases for J; bases not matched to a gene: 3. Germline V gives CDR1 SGDLS, CDR2 YYNGEE. This CDR3 contains 15 residues. These data belong to a study of cytomegalovirus exposure and HLA in healthy donors. Study conclusions and caveats: Across all donors, roughly uniform sequencing depth was an assumption of the presence/absence analyses. On later analysis, the bulk of CMV-associated TCR beta chains appeared to be HLA-restricted. It was confirmed in vitro that a few of the CMV-associated chains were specific for CMV antigens. Rare TCR sequences dominated, though some public TCRs recurred in many donors.

The sample comprised PBMCs. V is TRBV9 and J is TRBJ2-7, with TRBD2 matching over 11 bases. The receptor was isolated from a girl aged 2-9 years in good health and CMV-seropositive. The CDR3 nucleotides read TGTGCCAGCAGCCGAGGACTAGCGGGCTCCTACGAGCAGTACTTC. This sequence encodes CASSRGLAGSYEQYF.